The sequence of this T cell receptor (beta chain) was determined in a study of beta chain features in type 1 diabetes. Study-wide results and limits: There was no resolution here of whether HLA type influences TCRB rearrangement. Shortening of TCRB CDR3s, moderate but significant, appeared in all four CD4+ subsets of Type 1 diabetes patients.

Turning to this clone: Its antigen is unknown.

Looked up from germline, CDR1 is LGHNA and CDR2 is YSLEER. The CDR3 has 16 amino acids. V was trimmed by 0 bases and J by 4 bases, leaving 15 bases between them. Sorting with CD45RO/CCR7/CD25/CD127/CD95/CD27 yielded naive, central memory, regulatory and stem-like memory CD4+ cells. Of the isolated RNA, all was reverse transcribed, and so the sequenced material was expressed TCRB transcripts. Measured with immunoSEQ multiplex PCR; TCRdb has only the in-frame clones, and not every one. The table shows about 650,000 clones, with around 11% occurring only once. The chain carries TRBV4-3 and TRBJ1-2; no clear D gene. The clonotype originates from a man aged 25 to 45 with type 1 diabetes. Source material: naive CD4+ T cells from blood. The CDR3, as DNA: TGCGCCAGCAGCCAAGATTATGAAGAGCGAGCCTATGGCTACACCTTC. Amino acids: CASSQDYEERAYGYTF.